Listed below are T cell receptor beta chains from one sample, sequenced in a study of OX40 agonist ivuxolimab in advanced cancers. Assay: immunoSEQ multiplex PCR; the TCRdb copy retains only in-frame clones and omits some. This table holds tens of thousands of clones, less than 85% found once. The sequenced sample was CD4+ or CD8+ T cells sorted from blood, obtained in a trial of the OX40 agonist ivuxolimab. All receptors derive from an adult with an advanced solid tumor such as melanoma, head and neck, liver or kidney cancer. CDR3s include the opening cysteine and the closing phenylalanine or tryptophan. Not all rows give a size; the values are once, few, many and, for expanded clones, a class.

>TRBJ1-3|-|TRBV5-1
CASSLERQGMSGNTIYF
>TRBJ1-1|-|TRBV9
CASSTTGGVGTEAFF
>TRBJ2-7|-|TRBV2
CASSERTPSSYEQYF
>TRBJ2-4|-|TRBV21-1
CASSTTLQEPLAKNIQYF
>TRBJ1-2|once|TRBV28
CASSALVYGYTF
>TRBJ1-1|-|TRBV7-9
CASSSGTGVTEAFF
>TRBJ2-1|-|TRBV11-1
CASSLVLLAGSGEQFF
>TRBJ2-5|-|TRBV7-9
CASSLDTQETQYF
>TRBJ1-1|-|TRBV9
CASSVTAANTEAFF
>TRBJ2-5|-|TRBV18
CASSPRDVETQYF
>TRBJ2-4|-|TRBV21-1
CASSSPAGKCNRAPRAKNIQYF
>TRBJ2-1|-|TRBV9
CASSVSETGAYNEQFF
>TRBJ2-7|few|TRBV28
CASKPAALAGGPYEQYF
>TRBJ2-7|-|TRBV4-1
CASSQKAGEYEQYF
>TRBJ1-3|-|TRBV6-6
CASSSSQHTIYF
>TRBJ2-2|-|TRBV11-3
CASSLSLIGGGELFF
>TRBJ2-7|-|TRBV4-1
CASSQDSGQGAYEQYF
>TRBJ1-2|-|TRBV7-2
CASSFAGLPYGYTF
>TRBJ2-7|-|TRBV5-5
CASSLVGTGIHEQYF
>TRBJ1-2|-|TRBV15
CATSRDRYGYTF
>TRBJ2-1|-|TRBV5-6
CASSKETGGYNEQFF
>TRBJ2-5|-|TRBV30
CAWSVPPGASETQYF
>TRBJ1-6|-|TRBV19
CASSLPQTGGGNSPLHF
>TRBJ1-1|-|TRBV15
CATSTDRGYTEAFF
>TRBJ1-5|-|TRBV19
CASSILSTGSWQPQHF
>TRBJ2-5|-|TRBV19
CASSRANLGGETQYF